The rows below give T cell receptor beta chains drawn from one sample of a study of T cell responses to AZD1222 COVID-19 vaccine. Generated by immunoSEQ multiplex PCR, the TCRdb table keeps only in-frame clones and is missing some. The sample lists around 170,000 clones; approximately 90% were seen once. The source material was peripheral blood, sampled on day 0 of AZD1222 vaccination. The source of these receptors is an adult in good health. Both conserved end residues are part of each CDR3. The D gene is left open where the match is weak. Not every row has a clone size; where given, it reads once, few, many or a size class.

.,TRBJ1-1,.,TRBV19,CASSIVSLNTEAFF,TGTGCCAGTAGTATCGTCAGCCTGAACACTGAAGCTTTCTTT
once,TRBJ1-5,.,TRBV7-8,CASSLEEGTTQHF,TGTGCCAGCAGCTTAGAGGAGGGGACCACCCAGCATTTT
once,TRBJ1-1,.,TRBV9,CASSGGPRETEAFF,TGTGCCAGCAGCGGGGGCCCGCGGGAGACTGAAGCTTTCTTT
.,TRBJ2-7,.,TRBV7-6,CASSLVAGSLSYEQYF,TGTGCCAGCAGCTTAGTGGCAGGTAGCCTCTCCTACGAGCAGTACTTC
.,TRBJ1-1,.,TRBV12-5,CASGREQGTEAFF,TGTGCTAGTGGACGCGAACAGGGCACTGAAGCTTTCTTT
.,TRBJ1-2,TRBD1,TRBV6-1,CASSAYTIGAGGGYTF,TGTGCCAGCAGTGCCTACACGATAGGGGCAGGGGGAGGCTACACCTTC
.,TRBJ2-2,.,TRBV7-9,CASSRFSLGELFF,TGTGCCAGCAGCCGTTTCTCCCTCGGGGAGCTGTTTTTT
.,TRBJ1-5,TRBD1,TRBV28,CASSHRTGGNQPQHF,TGTGCCAGCAGTCATCGGACAGGGGGCAATCAGCCCCAGCATTTT
.,TRBJ1-1,.,TRBV2,CASRGMMNTEAFF,TGTGCCAGCCGAGGCATGATGAACACTGAAGCTTTCTTT
.,TRBJ2-7,.,TRBV12-3/TRBV12-4,CASSLVFSYEQYF,TGTGCCAGCAGTTTGGTTTTTTCCTACGAGCAGTACTTC
.,TRBJ2-1,TRBD2,TRBV15,CATSRDRGASGSSNEQFF,TGTGCCACCAGCAGAGATCGCGGGGCTAGCGGGAGCTCCAATGAGCAGTTCTTC
once,TRBJ1-1,.,TRBV28,CASTPGNTEAFF,TGTGCCAGCACCCCCGGAAACACTGAAGCTTTCTTT
.,TRBJ2-5,TRBD2,TRBV6-1,CASSEAHPSGGLQETQYF,TGTGCCAGCAGTGAAGCCCACCCTAGCGGGGGGCTCCAAGAGACCCAGTACTTC
.,TRBJ2-1,TRBD2,TRBV3-1/TRBV3-2,CASRHSGGSSYNEQFF,TGTGCCAGCAGACATAGCGGGGGAAGCTCCTACAATGAGCAGTTCTTC